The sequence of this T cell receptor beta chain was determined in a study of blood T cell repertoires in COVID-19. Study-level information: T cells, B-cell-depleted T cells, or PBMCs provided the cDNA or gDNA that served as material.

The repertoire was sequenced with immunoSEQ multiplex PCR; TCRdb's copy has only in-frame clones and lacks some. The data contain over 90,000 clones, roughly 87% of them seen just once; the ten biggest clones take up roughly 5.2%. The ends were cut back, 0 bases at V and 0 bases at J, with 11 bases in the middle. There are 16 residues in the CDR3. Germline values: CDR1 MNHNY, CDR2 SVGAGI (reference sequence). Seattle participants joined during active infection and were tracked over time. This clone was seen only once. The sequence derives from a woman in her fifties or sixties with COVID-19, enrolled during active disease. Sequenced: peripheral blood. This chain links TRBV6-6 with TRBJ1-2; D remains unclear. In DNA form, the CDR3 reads TGTGCCAGCAGTTACTCGGAGGGCCTTACTAACTATGGCTACACCTTC. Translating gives CASSYSEGLTNYGYTF.